This TCR beta chain was obtained from a study of post-analysis software for immune sequencing data. As for the study in general: Several disease courses (relapsing-remitting, secondary progressive and progressive-relapsing) of multiple sclerosis were included.

A note on this clonotype: The antigen is unknown.

Germline CDR1 MNHNS, CDR2 SASEGT. The CDR3 is 12 residues long. Trimming left V 2 bases short and J 7 bases short, with 8 bases between. Study results and caveats: For normalized Chao1 diversity, multiple sclerosis patients scored significantly lower than controls did. Samples made in the same batch grouped tightly together by F measure. Relative to controls, patients had five TRBV segments at higher frequency, with TRBV5-6, TRBV5-1 and TRBV20-1 among these.

cDNA libraries for TCR beta contained unique molecular identifiers. There were about 1 to 10 million T cells, and 450,000 to 550,000 cDNA molecules came from them. Via MiXCR, TCRdb re-called the PCR reads, giving one row per CDR3 protein. In the table there are hundreds of thousands of distinct CDR3 sequences, over 45% of which are singletons. The sequencing input was blood. The clonotype originates from a girl under 10 years old with multiple sclerosis. This chain links TRBV6-1 with TRBJ1-1; D not certain. Here the CDR3 reads CASSERSREAFF. In DNA, the CDR3 is TGTGCCAGCAGTGAAAGATCCCGTGAAGCTTTCTTT.